The TCR beta chain described here comes from a study of T-cell memory formation after mild COVID-19. Study-wide background: Clustering of TCRs was largely donor specific. Notes on the study in general: Day 15 to 85 contracting clones showed balanced CD4/CD8; later expanders leaned CD4+. The authors did not confirm SARS-CoV-2 specificity of second-wave clones peaking day 37.

Constant-segment primers were used for 5'RACE, and the resulting TCR alpha and TCR beta cDNA libraries carried sample barcodes and UMIs. MiXCR, applied by TCRdb to the 5' RACE reads, yields one record per CDR3 protein. The repertoire holds about 57,000 distinct CDR3 sequences, with roughly an eighth as singletons. This clonotype rates as medium-sized (0.01 to 0.1%). The antigen remains undetermined. In germline, CDR1 is MNHNY, CDR2 SVGAGI (reference sequence). CDR3 size: 15 residues. V gave up 2 bases and J gave up 2 bases, with 12 bases separating them. The chain employs TRBV6-6 and TRBJ2-5; a weak D match, TRBD2 (5 bases). This TCR derives from a man younger than 35 who had mild COVID-19 (a few samples of this study predate the infection). Cell type and time point are not known. Sequencing was carried out using PBMCs or a T cell subset sorted from them (not recorded which). CDR3 DNA: TGTGCCAGCAGTTACCTCCGGACTGTACAAGAGACCCAGTACTTC. Translated, it gives CASSYLRTVQETQYF.